The T cell receptor beta chain under discussion was sequenced for a study of T cells in Graves' hyperthyroidism and ophthalmopathy (dated by TCRdb to between 2018 and 2020). For context, the study as a whole: Peripheral blood was collected at initial diagnosis, before any treatment. TCR V-J signatures able to tell the groups apart were searched for in a discovery cohort of approximately 95 patients, of whom more than 40 had Graves' ophthalmopathy and more than 55 had stable Graves' hyperthyroidism. An independent validation cohort of 18 to 20 hyperthyroidism patients and 17 patients who later progressed to ophthalmopathy tested prospective prediction of ophthalmopathy. The roughly 91 discovery patients were randomly divided into training and test sets at a 7:3 ratio. In addition, the study compared T-cell repertoires in thyroid tissue and in blood from several Graves' hyperthyroidism patients. After sampling, hyperthyroidism patients received methimazole starting at 30 mg daily, and ophthalmopathy patients received high-dose intravenous methylprednisolone. TCR Vbeta CDR3 sequencing of approximately 140 peripheral blood samples (fewer than 45 ophthalmopathy, 75 to 80 hyperthyroidism and around 17 progressor patients) is reported in the paper. Findings and caveats that apply to the study as a whole: In validation, progression to ophthalmopathy was predicted by the model with nearly 71% sensitivity and 72.22% specificity, a median of 6.5 months before onset. Sample size was not statistically predetermined, and blinding of investigators to group allocation was not performed. In cross-validation, a model built on a 13 V-J signature told ophthalmopathy apart from stable hyperthyroidism with just under 90% sensitivity and 81% to 82% specificity, and in testing the same model reached 80%/75%. Blood samples also contained most of the expanded thyroid clonotypes (frequency above 0.001), which suggests that blood repertoires may reflect thyroid immune responses.

Moderately to severely active disease, a Clinical Activity Score of at least 3, a NOSPECS grade of at least 4, and a duration under 3 months were present in ophthalmopathy patients. The study excluded patients with uncontrolled infections, other autoimmune diseases, pregnancy or lactation. Clinical symptoms, serum thyroxine and TRAb, thyroid ultrasound, and orbital computed tomography formed the basis for the diagnoses. Ficoll-Paque density gradient centrifugation was used to isolate PBMCs from around 10 ml of fresh peripheral blood. Total RNA was extracted with Trizol reagent, and quality was checked on an Agilent 2100 Bioanalyzer. A word on this clonotype: Its antigen remains undetermined. Base qualities are not provided; no much larger clone lies one nucleotide away.

The CDR3 spans 12 residues, from the cysteine through the phenylalanine. CDR3 DNA only is kept here, 36 bases in frame from base 1. A distance of 15 bases separates the germline ends of V and J, which lose 6 bases and 7 bases respectively. CDR1 and CDR2 were assigned from the germline V gene (reference sequence) as DFQATT and SNEGSKA. The TCR beta CDR3 regions were amplified from the RNA transcripts. A first-round RT-PCR of the TCR CDR3 used the HTBI primer set with the Qiagen OneStep RT-PCR kit. Libraries were constructed in a second round of multiplex PCR, after which size selection and purification were carried out. Libraries were sequenced paired-end with 100 bp reads on an Illumina HiSeq2000. In the authors' own workflow: SOAPnuke was used to process the raw data, removing reads that contained adapters or uncalled bases, had a mean Phred below 15, or lacked an exact match to the constant primer or identifier. COPE v1.2.5 was used to merge the high-quality paired reads, and each unique nucleotide sequence was defined as a clonotype. MiTCR v1.1 was used to align clonotypes to the IMGT TRBV, TRBD and TRBJ reference segments. Only V-J combinations with frequency above 0.0001, covering 99.2% of repertoires, were analysed. The TCS score was defined as the ratio of F50 (clonal expansion) to E x V (chaos), calculated using BLOSUM62-based TCRdist between CDR3 peptides within each V-J. Welch's t-statistics and random forest reduced approximately 520 V-J features to roughly 13, which were used in a naive Bayes classifier (R e1071). Clones were called with MiXCR by TCRdb after fastp trimmed the public reads at Q25, and only in-frame beta chains were retained. Each record represents a unique CDR3 protein, reported with the most common genes and DNA among its rows. V and J calls and clone size were set by TCRdb, not the authors. This sample gives about 300,000 distinct CDR3 sequences in total; roughly 20% of them show up just once. The ten biggest clones cover under 40% of the sample.

The sequence is built from TRBV20-1 and TRBJ1-1; TRBD1 could be the D gene, as 5 bases match. The origin of this receptor is a man aged 50 to 59 with Graves' ophthalmopathy. The sequencing sample was made of blood. The DNA reads TGCAGTGCAACCAAACAGGCAGATGAAGCTTTCTTT. Its product reads: CSATKQADEAFF.